A single sample is the source of the 26 T cell receptor beta chains below, sequenced in a study of beta chain features in type 1 diabetes. Study outcomes and limitations: For Type 1 diabetes patients, all four CD4+ subsets carried TCRB CDR3s that were moderately but significantly shorter.

As every portion of the isolated RNA was reverse transcribed, the sequencing read expressed TCRB transcripts. The data were produced by immunoSEQ multiplex PCR, yet TCRdb's version contains in-frame clones alone and is incomplete. The repertoire has 160,000 or so clones, 9% to 10% of them found once; the top ten carry about 0.65%. No antigens are known for them. Material: central memory CD4+ T cells from blood. All receptors derive from a woman in her thirties with type 1 diabetes.

In its sample, this clone was seen a few times. The chain employs TRBV10-3 and TRBJ2-7, with 13 bases lining up with TRBD2. The CDR3 runs to 15 residues. Germline-derived CDR1 and CDR2 are ENHRY and SYGVKD. J lost 4 bases, V lost 11 bases, and 11 bases had no gene match. CDR3 residues: CASRAGLAGAYEQYF. The CDR3 DNA reads as TGTGCCTCAAGGGCAGGACTAGCGGGAGCGTACGAGCAGTACTTC.

The chain is built from TRBV6-5 and TRBJ2-3; 11 bases map to TRBD2. After removal of 0 bases from V and 5 bases from J, the junction contained 4 bases not matched to a gene. CDR1 MNHEY and CDR2 SVGAGI come from the germline V gene. This CDR3 is 16 amino acids long. The CDR3 reads CASSYSILAGVDTQYF. Written as DNA, the CDR3 is TGTGCCAGCAGTTACTCGATACTAGCGGGAGTAGATACGCAGTATTTT.

This clone was seen a few times. J is TRBJ2-1 and V is TRBV29-1; 7 bases align to TRBD2. J gave up 4 bases and V 3 bases, and 6 bases lay outside the gene matches. The CDR3 runs 14 residues. Per the germline V gene, CDR1 is SQVTM and CDR2 is ANQGSEA. In DNA, the CDR3 is TGCAGCGTTGAGGTACTAGCGCCTTACAATGAGCAGTTCTTC. It translates to CSVEVLAPYNEQFF.

The sample holds a few counts of this clone. The gene calls are TRBV4-1 and TRBJ1-2; TRBD1 agrees at 7 bases. V trimming: 4 bases; J trimming: 6 bases; junction bases outside the gene matches: 8. CDR1 MGHRA and CDR2 YSYEKL come from the germline V gene. This CDR3 is built from 14 residues. CDR3 bases: TGCGCCAGCAGCCGCGAAACAGGGGTGGATGGCTACACCTTC. Its protein is CASSRETGVDGYTF.

This clone was seen a few times. This chain links TRBV28 with TRBJ2-1; D is possibly TRBD1 (6 bases). The germline V gene encodes CDR1 MDHEN and CDR2 SYDVKM. The CDR3 extends over 15 amino acids. Trimming took 4 bases from V and 6 from J, leaving 16 bases between them. The CDR3 DNA sequence: TGTGCCAGCAGTTCCCCGACAGGTGGTGTCAATGAGCAGTTCTTC. It encodes CASSSPTGGVNEQFF.

This clone was picked up a small number of times. This CDR3 is CASSRRLAASTDTQYF. CDR3 bases: TGTGCCAGCAGCCGCCGACTAGCTGCTAGCACAGATACGCAGTATTTT. The chain links TRBV7-8 to TRBJ2-3; 7 bases agree with TRBD2. The CDR3 has 16 amino acids. Per the germline V gene, CDR1 is SGHVS and CDR2 is FQNEAQ. V lost 5 bases and J lost 0; bases outside the gene matches: 8.

A few counts support this clone. The V gene is TRBV7-3, the J gene TRBJ2-3, with D possibly being TRBD1 (6 bases). Germline V gives CDR1 SGHTA, CDR2 FQGTGA. V lost 5 bases to trimming and J lost 1 base, with 13 bases between them. The CDR3 is made up of 15 amino acids. The CDR3 DNA sequence: TGTGCCAGCAGCCGCAGGGGTTCTGGCACAGATACGCAGTATTTT. It is translated as CASSRRGSGTDTQYF.

The V and J genes are TRBV19 and TRBJ1-2; weak D call: TRBD1 (6 bases). The germline V gene has CDR1 LNHDA and CDR2 SQIVND (reference sequence). The V gene lost 6 bases and the J gene lost 10 bases, with 15 bases spanning the gap. This CDR3 contains 12 residues. The CDR3 coding sequence is TGTGCCAGTAGCCCGACAGGAACGGACTACACCTTC. Protein product: CASSPTGTDYTF. The full variable domain, in which reference TRBV19 and TRBJ1-2 provide the parts outside the CDR3, is DGGITQSPKYLFRKEGQNVTLSCEQNLNHDAMYWYRQDPGQGLRLIYYSQIVNDFQKGDIAEGYSVSREKKESFPLTVTSAQKNPTAFYLCASSPTGTDYTFGSGTRLTVV.

This clone appeared a few times. The chain uses TRBV5-1 and TRBJ1-2, with TRBD1 as a possible D gene (6 bases). Germline V gene lookup returns CDR1 SGHRS and CDR2 YFSETQ. Trimming removed 3 bases at V and 0 bases at J, with 15 bases between. CDR3 length: 16 amino acids. CDR3 loop: CASSSRGLGANYGYTF. DNA for the CDR3: TGCGCCAGCAGCTCCAGGGGATTAGGAGCTAACTATGGCTACACCTTC.

This clone was recorded a few times. Different DNA sequences within this sample yield the same CDR3. The rearrangement joins TRBV7-9 to TRBJ2-1; the D gene is possibly TRBD1 (6 bases). Germline-derived CDR1 and CDR2 are SEHNR and FQNEAQ (reference sequence). The CDR3 loop spans 15 amino acids. With 5 bases removed from V and 0 bases from J, the gap between germline ends came to 11 bases. The CDR3 nucleotides are TGTGCCAGCAGCCCAAGGGGGAGCTCCTACAATGAGCAGTTCTTC. Its translation is CASSPRGSSYNEQFF.

The chain links TRBV5-1 to TRBJ1-1; unclear D gene. V dropped 1 base and J dropped 1 base, with 8 bases sitting between them. In germline, CDR1 is SGHRS, CDR2 YFSETQ. This CDR3 has 14 residues. CDR3 protein: CASSLTEPNTEAFF. Here the CDR3 DNA reads TGCGCCAGCAGCTTGACAGAACCGAACACTGAAGCTTTCTTT.

This sequence joins TRBV18 and TRBJ1-1, with a possible D match to TRBD1 (6 bases). Germline V lookup: CDR1 KGHSH, CDR2 LQKENI. Trimming stripped 3 bases from V and 5 bases from J, with 10 bases between. The CDR3 contains 13 residues. The CDR3 reads CASSPAGDTEAFF. The CDR3 region has the DNA TGTGCCAGCTCACCGGCAGGGGATACTGAAGCTTTCTTT.

The gene calls are TRBV18 and TRBJ1-1, with 9 nucleotides matching TRBD1. The CDR3 extends over 14 amino acids. V dropped 5 bases and J dropped 4; count of bases not matched to a gene: 5. The germline V gene has CDR1 KGHSH and CDR2 LQKENI. The CDR3 region has the DNA TGTGCCAGCTCAACACGACAGGGGGGCACTGAAGCTTTCTTT. It yields the protein CASSTRQGGTEAFF.

J is TRBJ1-1 and V is TRBV2; 7 nucleotides agree with TRBD1. The length of the CDR3 is 13 residues. Looked up from germline, CDR1 is SNHLY and CDR2 is FYNNEI. With 1 base clipped from V and 10 bases from J, the junction kept 6 bases outside the gene matches. The CDR3 bases are TGTGCCAGCAGTGAAGAGGGGGCGGGTGTAGCTTTCTTT. It specifies CASSEEGAGVAFF.

The rearrangement uses TRBV7-3 and TRBJ2-6; D remains unclear. Germline V gives CDR1 SGHTA, CDR2 FQGTGA. The CDR3 is 15 amino acids. The V gene lost 2 bases and the J gene lost 0 bases, with 5 bases spanning the gap. The CDR3 protein is CASSLEISGANVLTF. The CDR3 DNA reads as TGTGCCAGCAGCTTAGAGATCTCTGGGGCCAACGTCCTGACTTTC.

The gene calls are TRBV5-1 and TRBJ1-1; D unclear. The CDR3 is 12 amino acids. V lost 6 bases, J lost 1 base, and 7 bases lay in between. CDR1 is SGHRS, CDR2 YFSETQ, per germline. The CDR3 DNA sequence: TGCGCCAGCAAGTCAGGGAACACTGAAGCTTTCTTT. This gives the protein CASKSGNTEAFF.

This clone was detected only a few times. The chain combines TRBV7-3 with TRBJ2-5; D uncertain. Germline CDR1 reads SGHTA; CDR2 reads FQGTGA. The CDR3 sequence is 13 residues long. The V and J ends lost 2 bases and 4 bases respectively, with 8 bases between them. CDR3 coding DNA: TGTGCCAGCAGCTTATTGGGCTCAGAGACCCAGTACTTC. Translation gives CASSLLGSETQYF.

This clone has at least ten counts. The chain joins TRBV7-2 to TRBJ2-1; 11 nucleotides agree with TRBD2. J lost 8 bases, V lost 5 bases, and 14 bases had no gene match. Germline V lookup: CDR1 SGHTA, CDR2 FQGNSA. The CDR3 sequence is 17 residues long. The chain's CDR3 is CASSKKTSGTSRHEQFF. The CDR3 region has the DNA TGTGCCAGCAGCAAAAAGACTAGCGGGACGTCTAGGCATGAGCAGTTCTTC.

The chain combines TRBV2 with TRBJ1-2, with D perhaps TRBD1 (5 bases). Trimming left V 5 bases short and J 12 bases short, with 13 bases between. The CDR3 contains 11 residues. CDR1 is SNHLY, CDR2 FYNNEI, per germline. The CDR3: CASSKQQGDTF. The CDR3 bases are TGTGCCAGCAGTAAACAGCAGGGCGACACCTTC.

A few counts support this clone. This chain joins TRBV30 and TRBJ1-5, with TRBD1 identical over 10 bases. The V and J ends lost 1 base and 3 bases, in that order; junction bases with no gene match: 6. This CDR3 comprises 16 residues. In germline, CDR1 is GTSNPN, CDR2 SVGIG (reference sequence). The CDR3 loop is CAWSAWDRGDNQPQHF. The CDR3 nucleotides read TGTGCCTGGAGTGCATGGGACAGGGGAGACAATCAGCCCCAGCATTTT.

CDR3 bases: TGTGCCAGCAGTTTATTTCGGGGACAGGTGGTCTACGAGCAGTACTTC. It encodes CASSLFRGQVVYEQYF. The chain carries TRBV27 and TRBJ2-7; 8 nucleotides agree with TRBD1. V shed 1 base and J 3 bases; nucleotides not matched to a gene: 8. The germline CDR1 and CDR2 sequences are MNHEY and SMNVEV (reference sequence). CDR3 length: 16 amino acids.

The CDR3 loop reads CASSPSGLDTQYF. The CDR3 DNA sequence: TGTGCCAGCAGCCCGTCGGGACTAGATACGCAGTATTTT. This sequence joins TRBV7-2 and TRBJ2-3; perhaps TRBD2 as D (6 bases). The germline CDR1 and CDR2 sequences are SGHTA and FQGNSA. Trimming shortened V by 5 bases and J by 5 bases, and 11 bases separated the two germline ends. The CDR3 is 13 amino acids.

The chain links TRBV4-1 to TRBJ1-4; 12 nucleotides line up with TRBD1. The CDR3 has 16 amino acids. Per the germline V gene, CDR1 is MGHRA and CDR2 is YSYEKL. V shed 0 bases, J shed 8 bases, and the junction held 4 bases outside the gene matches. The CDR3 DNA is TGCGCCAGCAGCCAAGAGGGACAGGGGGCGGGGGAAAAACTGTTTTTT. Residues: CASSQEGQGAGEKLFF.

V and J are TRBV15 and TRBJ2-5, with D perhaps matching TRBD2 (6 bases). The CDR3 is 15 amino acids. Germline V gene lookup returns CDR1 LNHNV and CDR2 YYDKDF (reference sequence). The ends were cut back, 5 bases at V and 4 bases at J, with 17 bases in the middle. For the CDR3, the DNA is TGTGCCACCAGCCCTTCGGGGACTGGCGCAGAGACCCAGTACTTC. Its protein is CATSPSGTGAETQYF.

The J gene is TRBJ1-1, the V gene TRBV7-3, with 11 bases that match TRBD1. The CDR3 sequence is 20 residues long. Germline V CDR1 and CDR2: SGHTA, FQGTGA. V dropped 5 bases and J dropped 0; count of bases not matched to a gene: 17. CDR3 region: CASSPPFSGTGGPMNTEAFF. DNA for the CDR3: TGTGCCAGCAGCCCCCCATTTTCCGGGACAGGGGGGCCGATGAACACTGAAGCTTTCTTT. Complete variable domain (other parts from reference TRBV7-3 and TRBJ1-1): GAGVSQTPSNKVTEKGKYVELRCDPISGHTALYWYRQSLGQGPEFLIYFQGTGAADDSGLPNDRFFAVRPEGSVSTLKIQRTERGDSAVYLCASSPPFSGTGGPMNTEAFFGQGTRLTVV.

This clone showed up just a few times. This sequence joins TRBV5-1 and TRBJ2-1; a possible D gene is TRBD1 (5 bases). The CDR3 runs to 17 residues. V gave up 4 bases and J gave up 3 bases, with 20 bases separating them. Germline assignment: CDR1 SGHRS and CDR2 YFSETQ. CDR3 sequence reads: CASSPTPSGKSYNEQFF. The CDR3, as DNA: TGCGCCAGCAGCCCTACTCCCTCAGGGAAGAGCTACAATGAGCAGTTCTTC.